Presented here are 22 T cell receptor beta chains from one specimen sequenced in a study of blood T cells in healthy people across ages (dated by TCRdb to about 2015). Libraries were prepared through 5' RACE. Instrument on record: Illumina HiSeq 2500. The second PCR ran for about 7 to 11 cycles and used a J-beta primer mix along with a sample-barcoded 5' primer. TCRdb took the public reads, trimmed them with fastp at Q25, ran MiXCR for clone calling and kept in-frame beta chains. Records with the same CDR3 protein are collapsed into one entry carrying the most frequent genes and DNA. Present in this sample are about 670,000 distinct CDR3 sequences, around 38% of which were seen just once. The leading ten clones occupy about 32% of the sample. Sequences were obtained from blood. These receptors were collected from an elderly man in good health.

The V gene is TRBV29-1, the J gene TRBJ1-2; D may be TRBD1 (5 bases). V was cut by 7 bases and J by 7 bases, with 19 bases left in between. The CDR3 is 13 residues long. The germline CDR1 and CDR2 sequences are SQVTM and ANQGSEA. The CDR3 sequence: CSGGTGERGGYTF. Written as DNA, the CDR3 is TGCAGCGGTGGGACGGGAGAAAGGGGTGGCTACACCTTC.

This clonotype was recorded many times. The chain uses TRBV12-3 or TRBV12-4 and TRBJ1-5, with D unresolved. The CDR3 has 12 residues. The V end was cut by 5 bases, the J end by 7 bases, with 9 bases between. CDR3 amino acids: CASSGGEQPQHF. Written as DNA, the CDR3 is TGTGCCAGCAGTGGTGGGGAACAGCCCCAGCATTTT.

This clonotype has more than one count but fewer than ten. This chain uses TRBV7-2 with TRBJ1-2; 8 bases map to TRBD1. The CDR3 contains 14 residues. V was pared by 7 bases and J by 4 bases, with 8 bases of the junction left unmatched. In germline, CDR1 is SGHTA, CDR2 FQGNSA. The CDR3 DNA sequence: TGTGCCAGCACCCCTCAGGGGGCTCGCTATGGCTACACCTTC. It is translated as CASTPQGARYGYTF.

This clonotype was found a few times. V and J are TRBV5-1 and TRBJ2-3; D ambiguous. Germline V gene sequence: CDR1 SGHRS, CDR2 YFSETQ. The V end lost 0 bases, the J end lost 5 bases, and 7 bases lay between the germline ends. The CDR3 is made up of 13 amino acids. The CDR3 DNA reads TGCGCCAGCAGCTTGGCCGGAGAAGATACGCAGTATTTT. It codes for CASSLAGEDTQYF.

Concerning this clonotype: An end of the junction differs from the germline gene, which may be a read error. CDR3: CSVEWGRGTNTEAFF. CDR3 DNA sequence: TGCAGCGTTGAATGGGGTCGGGGAACCAACACTGAGGCTTTCTTT. The chain joins TRBV29-1 to TRBJ1-1, with no clear D. From germline, CDR1 is SQVTM and CDR2 ANQGSEA. The CDR3 is 15 amino acids.

The chain joins TRBV18 to TRBJ2-3; D not certain. CDR3 length equals 12 residues. CDR1 KGHSH and CDR2 LQKENI come from the germline V gene. V lost 8 bases to trimming and J lost 2 bases, with 8 bases between them. The CDR3 spells CASTQDTDTQYF. CDR3 nucleotides: TGTGCCAGCACCCAGGACACAGATACGCAGTATTTT.

V and J are TRBV20-1 and TRBJ2-7; D possibly matches TRBD1 or TRBD2 (5 bases each). V was pared by 3 bases and J by 0 bases, with 15 bases between. This CDR3 has 15 amino acids. Germline V CDR1 and CDR2: DFQATT, SNEGSKA (reference sequence). The CDR3 sequence is CSARIRGAYSYEQYF. As DNA, the CDR3 is TGCAGTGCTAGGATCCGAGGGGCATACTCCTACGAGCAGTACTTC.

The chain joins TRBV28 to TRBJ2-1, with 11 bases aligning to TRBD1. Germline V gene lookup returns CDR1 MDHEN and CDR2 SYDVKM. The ends lost 6 bases at V and 13 bases at J; junction bases unmatched: 17. This CDR3 has 16 amino acids. The DNA of the CDR3 is TGTGCCAGCAGACTGCCCGGGACAGGGGGGTTTGAGACCCAGTTCTTC. Translation gives CASRLPGTGGFETQFF.

This clonotype was counted between two and nine times. The chain recombines TRBV3-1 with TRBJ2-3; D unclear. V was shortened by 5 bases and J by 3 bases, with 15 bases between the two germline ends. In germline, CDR1 is LGHDT, CDR2 YNNKEL (reference sequence). The CDR3 is 15 residues long. Here the CDR3 reads CASSSNPTSTDTQYF. CDR3 DNA: TGTGCCAGCAGCTCTAACCCAACCTCAACAGATACGCAGTATTTT.

This clonotype was seen a handful of times. CDR3 loop: CASGLLGLSSYNEQFF. The DNA for the CDR3 is TGTGCTAGTGGTTTGCTGGGACTCAGCTCCTACAATGAGCAGTTCTTC. V and J are TRBV12-5 and TRBJ2-1, with D tentatively TRBD2 (6 bases). Germline CDR1 reads LGHNT; CDR2 reads FRNRAP. CDR3 length: 16 residues. V lost 2 bases and J 0 bases, leaving 11 bases between the germline ends.

This clonotype has just a few counts. J is TRBJ2-1 and V is TRBV7-9; tentative D call: TRBD1 (7 bases). The CDR3 runs to 15 residues. Germline V lookup: CDR1 SEHNR, CDR2 FQNEAQ (reference sequence). V was cut by 0 bases and J by 10 bases, with 16 bases left in between. CDR3 sequence: CASSLAKEGAREQFF. For the CDR3, the DNA is TGTGCCAGCAGCTTAGCAAAGGAGGGGGCTAGAGAGCAGTTCTTC.

This clonotype appeared once. The V gene is TRBV7-2, the J gene TRBJ1-1, with D possibly being TRBD1 (6 bases). Germline lookup yields CDR1 SGHTA and CDR2 FQGNSA. The V gene lost 2 bases and the J gene lost 1 base, with 11 bases spanning the gap. The length of the CDR3 is 15 residues. This chain's CDR3 is CASSLSDRRNTEAFF. CDR3 coding DNA: TGTGCCAGCAGCTTATCCGACAGGAGGAACACTGAAGCTTTCTTT.

V is TRBV24-1 and J is TRBJ2-1, with TRBD2 matching 12 bases. The CDR3 length is 16 residues. After removal of 5 bases from V and 10 bases from J, the junction contained 11 bases not matched to a gene. Germline CDR1 and CDR2: KGHDR and SFDVKD. The CDR3 coding sequence is TGTGCCACCAGTGGTGGACTAGCGGGACCCTCGGGAGAGCAGTTCTTC. This encodes CATSGGLAGPSGEQFF.

Only a few counts were recorded for this clonotype. The chain employs TRBV12-3 or TRBV12-4 and TRBJ2-7; the match to TRBD1 covers 7 bases. V lost 7 bases and J lost 4; bases outside the gene matches: 10. The CDR3 totals 14 residues. The CDR3 is CASTTPGQIYEQYF. The CDR3 DNA is TGTGCCAGCACGACTCCGGGACAGATATACGAGCAGTACTTC.

The J gene is TRBJ2-7, the V gene TRBV20-1; TRBD1 aligns across 11 bases. With 5 bases clipped from V and 0 bases from J, the junction kept 6 bases outside the gene matches. This CDR3 is built from 15 residues. Germline V lookup: CDR1 DFQATT, CDR2 SNEGSKA (reference sequence). The CDR3 DNA reads as TGCAGTGCTTCGACGGACAGGGGGCTCTCCTACGAGCAGTACTTC. Protein sequence: CSASTDRGLSYEQYF.

CDR3 in DNA: TGTGCCAGCAGACGCACCGGGGCAGTCTATGGCTACACCTTC. Its protein is CASRRTGAVYGYTF. V and J are TRBV6-2 or TRBV6-3 and TRBJ1-2; a possible D gene is TRBD1 (5 bases). Looked up from germline, CDR1 is MNHEY and CDR2 is SVGEGT. V lost 6 bases and J 4 bases, leaving 15 bases between the germline ends. The CDR3 consists of 14 residues.

The genes are TRBV3-1 and TRBJ2-7; 12 nucleotides align to TRBD1. The CDR3 extends over 17 amino acids. The germline V gene encodes CDR1 LGHDT and CDR2 YNNKEL (reference sequence). Trimming took 4 bases from V and 5 from J; bases not matched to a gene: 12. The CDR3 region is CASSPYRDRGQGDEQYF. The CDR3 DNA sequence: TGTGCCAGCAGCCCCTACCGGGACAGGGGGCAAGGGGACGAGCAGTACTTC.

This clonotype occurred a few times. The rearrangement links TRBV6-1 to TRBJ2-7; 7 positions match TRBD1. V gave up 4 bases and J gave up 5 bases; unmatched junction bases: 8. This CDR3 contains 14 residues. The germline V gene encodes CDR1 MNHNS and CDR2 SASEGT. CDR3 sequence: CASSVGRGYDEQYF. CDR3 DNA sequence: TGTGCCAGCAGTGTCGGCAGGGGGTATGACGAGCAGTACTTC.

This chain links TRBV20-1 with TRBJ2-1; no clear D. In germline, CDR1 is DFQATT, CDR2 SNEGSKA (reference sequence). The V end was cut by 3 bases, the J end by 0 bases, with 12 bases between. This CDR3 is built from 15 residues. In DNA, the CDR3 is TGCAGTGCTAGGTTACTCGCCGGCTCCTACAATGAGCAGTTCTTC. It is translated as CSARLLAGSYNEQFF.

This clonotype was recorded many times. The rearrangement joins TRBV5-1 to TRBJ2-7; 7 bases agree with TRBD1. The length of the CDR3 is 13 residues. CDR1 is SGHRS and CDR2 is YFSETQ in the germline V gene. The trim removed 4 bases at V and 6 bases at J, leaving 7 bases unmatched. CDR3 coding DNA: TGCGCCAGCAGCCGGGACAGAGTTGGCGAGCAGTACTTC. Protein: CASSRDRVGEQYF. Variable domain in full (rest from reference TRBV5-1 and TRBJ2-7): KAGVTQTPRYLIKTRGQQVTLSCSPISGHRSVSWYQQTPGQGLQFLFEYFSETQRNKGNFPGRFSGRQFSNSRSEMNVSTLELGDSALYLCASSRDRVGEQYFGPGTRLTVT.

The chain recombines TRBV11-2 with TRBJ2-7; no clear D gene. The ends were cut back, 3 bases at V and 2 bases at J, with 8 bases in the middle. The V gene's germline CDR1 is SGHAT and CDR2 FQNNGV. CDR3 length: 13 amino acids. CDR3 region: CASSFVSTYEQYF. In nucleotides, the CDR3 is TGTGCCAGCAGCTTCGTCAGTACCTACGAGCAGTACTTC.

This chain links TRBV11-2 with TRBJ2-1; D ambiguous. The CDR3 has 15 amino acids. The germline CDR1 and CDR2 sequences are SGHAT and FQNNGV. Trimming left V 1 base short and J 2 bases short, with 9 bases between. The chain's CDR3 is CASSLGPAPYNEQFF. The CDR3 nucleotides are TGTGCCAGCAGCTTAGGCCCTGCCCCCTACAATGAGCAGTTCTTC.